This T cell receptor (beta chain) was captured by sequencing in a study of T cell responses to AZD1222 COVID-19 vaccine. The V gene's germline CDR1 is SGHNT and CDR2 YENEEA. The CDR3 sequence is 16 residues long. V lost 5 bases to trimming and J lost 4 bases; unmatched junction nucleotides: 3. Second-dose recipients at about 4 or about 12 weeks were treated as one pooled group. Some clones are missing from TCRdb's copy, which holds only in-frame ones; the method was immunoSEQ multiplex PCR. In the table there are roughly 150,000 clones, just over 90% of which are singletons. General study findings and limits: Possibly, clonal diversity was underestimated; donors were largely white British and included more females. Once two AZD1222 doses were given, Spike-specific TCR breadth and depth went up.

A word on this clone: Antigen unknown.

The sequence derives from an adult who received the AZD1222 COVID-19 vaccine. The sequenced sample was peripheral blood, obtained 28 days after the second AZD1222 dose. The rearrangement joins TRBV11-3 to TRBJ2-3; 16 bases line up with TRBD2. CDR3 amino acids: CASSPGLAGGPDTQYF. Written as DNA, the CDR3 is TGTGCCAGCAGCCCGGGACTAGCGGGAGGGCCAGATACGCAGTATTTT.